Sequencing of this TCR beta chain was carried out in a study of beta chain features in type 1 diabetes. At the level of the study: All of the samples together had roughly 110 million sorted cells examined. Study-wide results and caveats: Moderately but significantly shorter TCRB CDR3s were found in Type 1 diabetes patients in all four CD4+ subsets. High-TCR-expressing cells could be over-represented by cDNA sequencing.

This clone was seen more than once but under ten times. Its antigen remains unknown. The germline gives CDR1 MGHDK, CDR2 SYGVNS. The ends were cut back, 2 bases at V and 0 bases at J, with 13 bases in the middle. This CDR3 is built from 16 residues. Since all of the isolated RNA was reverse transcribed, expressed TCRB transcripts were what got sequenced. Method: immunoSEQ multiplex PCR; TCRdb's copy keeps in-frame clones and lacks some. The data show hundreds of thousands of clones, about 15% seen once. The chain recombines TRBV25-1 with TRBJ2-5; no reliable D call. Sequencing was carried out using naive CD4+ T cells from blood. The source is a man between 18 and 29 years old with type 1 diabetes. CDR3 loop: CASSERGNWYQETQYF. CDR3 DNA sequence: TGTGCCAGCAGTGAACGAGGTAACTGGTACCAAGAGACCCAGTACTTC.